This T cell receptor (beta chain) emerged from a study of blood T cell repertoires in COVID-19. Study context: Samples came from the United States, Italy and Spain, spanning acute and convalescent COVID-19.

This CDR3 is 13 amino acids long. The V end was cut by 7 bases, the J end by 3 bases, with 10 bases between. Germline CDR1 MNHEY, CDR2 SVGAGI. Original processing notes: Estimates of nucleated cell counts were drawn from the amplification of reference gene primers. TCRdb keeps only in-frame clones here, not all; method: immunoSEQ multiplex PCR. V and J calls and clone size are those listed in that table; D and trimming were worked out from the DNA. The sample records approximately 220,000 clones, 80% to 90% being singletons. The gene calls are TRBV6-5 and TRBJ1-3; D is uncertain. Sequenced: PBMCs or T cells enriched from blood (not recorded which). The clonotype comes from a woman under 30 in a cohort exposed to, infected with or recovered from COVID-19 (not recorded which). The CDR3 nucleotides read TGTGCCAGCACTCCTCGGGGTGGAAACACCATATATTTT. Its translation: CASTPRGGNTIYF.